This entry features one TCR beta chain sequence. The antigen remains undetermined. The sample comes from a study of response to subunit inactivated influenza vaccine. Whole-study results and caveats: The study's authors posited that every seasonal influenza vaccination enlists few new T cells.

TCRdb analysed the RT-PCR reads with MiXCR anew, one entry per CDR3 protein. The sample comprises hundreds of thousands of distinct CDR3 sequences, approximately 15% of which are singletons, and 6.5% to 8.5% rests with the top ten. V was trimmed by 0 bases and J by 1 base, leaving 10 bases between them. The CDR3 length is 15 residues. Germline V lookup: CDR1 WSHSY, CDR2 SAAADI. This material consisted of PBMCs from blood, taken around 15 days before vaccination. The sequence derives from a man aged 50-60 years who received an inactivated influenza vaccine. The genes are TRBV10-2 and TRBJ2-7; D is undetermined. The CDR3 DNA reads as TGCGCCAGCAGTGAGTCGGGCAGGAGTTCCTACGAGCAGTACTTC. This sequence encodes CASSESGRSSYEQYF.